This paragraph covers one T cell receptor beta chain sequence. The target of this receptor is not known. Per-base qualities were not stored, and no clone one base away is much larger. These data belong to a study of cytomegalovirus exposure and HLA in healthy donors (dated 2017 in TCRdb). Broadly, across the study: According to an earlier analysis of several hundred of the donors, some 180 million T cells yielded roughly 100 million unique TCR beta sequences and about 280 Gb of sequence data. An early release covering just under 650 HLA-typed donors comprised roughly 300 gigabases of sequencing data and around 80 million unique TCR sequences. Of the 350 to 450 genotyped donors, 65% to 90% fell in the genetic ancestry cluster associated with self-reported Caucasian donors. The study aimed to test whether cataloging public T cell receptors could reveal signatures of past pathogen exposure. Using immunosequencing, the study profiled T cell repertoires from around 670 subjects and related those repertoires to cytomegalovirus serostatus. In addition to the first cohort of 666 subjects, a separate validation cohort of approximately 130 different subjects was used. To predict cytomegalovirus infection status, the study combined high-throughput TCR immunosequencing, statistical association of individual TCRs with disease status, and machine learning. In a later analysis, previously published TCR beta repertoires from about 670 donors were re-analyzed and high-resolution HLA genotyping was added so that TCR occurrence patterns could be studied. The later analysis used no new phenotypic data to find candidate immune exposures, relying instead on TCR beta sequences and their occurrence across donors. An earlier analysis of roughly 600 of the donors used high-throughput TCR beta sequencing to judge whether each TCR beta V gene segment behaved as functional or pseudogenic. Donor age, sex, ethnicity and CMV serostatus were collected together with the repertoire data. A later genetic analysis took genome-wide SNP genotypes for about three fifths of the roughly 700 donors and used that subset as a discovery cohort. All discovery cohort repertoires had been generated using a single sequencing platform. HLA typing covered class I and class II loci at four-digit resolution. Typing coverage differed by locus: A, B, C, DRB1 and DQB1 were typed in about 629-630 donors, DQA1 in about 500, DPA1 in around 610, and DPB1 in 472. Roughly 5 DR-DQ haplotypes were treated as single units for association and clustering because of strong linkage in the cohort. On average, around 240,000 unique TCR beta nucleotide sequences were sequenced per donor among more than 350 genotyped donors of the cohort, with roughly 19% of those sequences being non-productive. Study-wide findings and limitations: In a later analysis, HLA-associated TCR beta chains were found to be more clonally expanded and to have lower generation probabilities than equally common non-associated chains. This cohort had only TCR beta chains sequenced, and the lack of alpha or paired-chain data limited which features could be detected. A further reported finding was that TCR beta sequences accurately predicted the HLA-A and HLA-B alleles for most subjects in the first cohort. HLA typing was unavailable for some donors at each locus, so association tests used only the typed subset. Specific HLA alleles were associated with about 17,000 TCR beta sequences at a false discovery rate of 0.05 in a later analysis. A later analysis found that TCR association rates varied across HLA loci, with DRB1 alleles showing the most associated TCRs and HLA-C alleles the fewest. It was suggested by the authors that the approach could potentially be generalized to other disease states and immunological phenotypes. In an earlier analysis of approximately 590 of the donors, most TCR beta V segments appeared in productive rearrangements about 87% or about 30% of the time, broadly matching IMGT annotations. An association between a missense DCLRE1C variant and V-gene and J-gene trimming of TCR beta chains was found in a later genetic analysis and replicated in an independent cohort. Some IMGT-functional V segments, including TRBV6-2 and TRBV6-3, could not be distinguished by the 87-base-pair reads and were therefore excluded. A later analysis found that most CMV-associated TCR beta chains appeared HLA-restricted, with HLA associations seemingly driven largely by CMV exposure. Linkage disequilibrium might explain the correlated functional status among segregating V segments, but an unknown experimental factor could not be excluded. While some public TCRs were present in many individuals, most TCR sequences turned up only very rarely across donors. For the cohort, immune exposure information was limited to CMV serostatus. A later analysis reported that several top co-occurrence clusters appeared linked to parvovirus B19, influenza, CMV and Epstein-Barr virus. The study listed 150 to 200 TCR beta chains as associated with cytomegalovirus. In vitro tests confirmed that a few of the cytomegalovirus-associated TCR beta chains recognize cytomegalovirus antigens. According to a later genetic analysis, donors in an Asian-associated ancestry cluster had fewer N-insertions in productive TCRs than the approximately 610-donor mean. The classifier was reported to diagnose cytomegalovirus status with high specificity and sensitivity in both the original cohort and the validation cohort. When HLA alleles, especially DR and DQ, strongly co-occurred, TCR associations were difficult to assign to individual alleles. Because counts were too low, approximately 18 rarely observed V segments, including chromosome 9 orphons, were excluded from the earlier analysis of 587 of the donors. Sequencing depth was assumed to be roughly uniform across donors in the presence/absence analyses, though that assumption may not hold. A group of highly shared sequence variants was considered likely to be a technical artifact of the sequencing pipeline.

In total, 630 or so healthy bone marrow donors made up the cohort. At the time of sampling, all cohort members were nominally healthy, though unrecorded immune exposures were likely present. The donor tested CMV seropositive and was one of the 289 seropositive cohort members. Every donor gave a peripheral blood sample, and the peripheral blood mononuclear cells from that sample were used for TCR beta sequencing. The Qiagen DNeasy Blood Extraction Kit was used to extract genomic DNA from the blood cell samples. A distance of 14 bases separates the germline ends of V and J, which lose 2 bases and 6 bases respectively. The germline V gene specifies ENHRY as CDR1 and SYGVKD as CDR2. The CDR3 has 15 amino acids, counting the end cysteine and phenylalanine. Kept here is only the CDR3 DNA, which spans 45 bases and is read in frame from base 1. The library was prepared using the immunoSEQ multiplex PCR assay. For the multiplex PCR, a mixture combining 60 forward primers for TCR Vbeta segments and 13 reverse primers for TCR Jbeta segments was used. The CDR3 region of rearranged TCR beta genes was amplified from genomic DNA with a multiplex PCR assay. The amplified TCR beta libraries were sequenced on the Illumina HiSeq System as 87-base-pair reads. The authors' pipeline ran thus. A later analysis counted about 80 million unique TCR beta chains across the roughly 700 repertoires, and some 12 million of these chains were shared by at least two donors. Raw reads were error-corrected and collapsed into unique sequences with a nearest-neighbor algorithm that merged closely related sequences to remove PCR and sequencing errors. CDR3 sequences were aligned to IMGT reference sequences to assign V, D and J gene segments. For a sequence to be retained, at least a six-nucleotide match to both a V gene segment and a J gene segment was required. A rearrangement counted as productive if the CDR3 had no stop codons and remained in frame with V and J, and every other rearrangement counted as non-productive. CDR3 was defined according to IMGT convention as the region running from the second conserved V-encoded cysteine to the conserved J-encoded phenylalanine. The earlier analysis of about 500 of the donors excluded sequences that lacked an unambiguous match to a single V gene segment. An earlier analysis of about 600 of the donors called V segments functional above 56.7% productive rearrangements and segregating when the between-donor standard deviation exceeded 5%. To diagnose cytomegalovirus status from the catalog of TCR beta chain sequences, a statistical classification framework was built. In a later analysis, TCR nucleotide sequences were compared against IMGT/GENE-DB human TR gene sequences so that V and J genes could be assigned. The TCRdist pipeline was used in a later analysis to assign CDR3 sequences and most-parsimonious VDJ recombination scenarios. In a later analysis, each TCR beta chain was defined by its CDR3 amino acid sequence together with its V-gene family, and reads lacking a unique V-gene family were excluded. A later analysis removed 550 to 650 highly shared, low-generation-probability nucleotide sequences to deal with suspected cross-contamination and a sequencing artifact. In a later analysis, a clonal expansion index for each public chain was calculated from normalized within-repertoire ranks of inferred template counts. In a later analysis, generation probabilities were computed with a VDJ recombination model fitted to out-of-frame rearrangements, and the resulting probabilities were checked against IGoR. In a later analysis, TCR-TCR, TCR-HLA and TCR-CMV co-occurrence was scored with hypergeometric tests, and a repertoire-size bias correction was applied to TCR pairs. False discovery rates were estimated in a later analysis by permuting HLA or CMV assignments 20 times. In a later analysis, co-occurring TCRs were grouped with DBSCAN, and TCRdist sequence similarity was added when clustering was performed within HLA-allele-positive subsets. Co-occurrence clustering excluded repertoires with fewer than 30,000 or more than 120,000 public chains, plus five with anomalous nucleotide sharing. What TCRdb holds here is the immuneACCESS table cut down to in-frame rearrangements. Part of the clones is not present; checked against another copy, under half of the missing clones reflect an unresolved V gene, and the others are unexplained. The DNA gave D and trimming, while V, J and clone size come from that table. The sample records about 110,000 clones, roughly 63% of which are singletons. The top ten hold roughly 5.5% of the sample.

This chain is built from TRBV10-3 and TRBJ2-1, with a tentative D gene TRBD1 over 5 matching bases. This sequence originates from a woman aged 70-85 years in good health and CMV-seropositive. The material sequenced was PBMCs. DNA sequence: TGTGCCATCAGTGAGGCAGGGTTACCCGGCAATGAGCAGTTCTTC. This gives the protein CAISEAGLPGNEQFF.